A single T cell receptor beta chain is shown here with its context. This entry is derived from a study of early stage breast cancer tumors. The repertoire was sequenced with immunoSEQ multiplex PCR; TCRdb's copy has only in-frame clones and lacks some. The data contain about 8,000 clones, approximately 60% of them singletons. This TCR was recovered from a person in their 70s with breast cancer. The sample consisted of breast tumor tissue.

The CDR3 sequence: CASSPQPSSYEQYF. The DNA for the CDR3 is TGTGCCAGCTCACCACAGCCCAGCTCCTACGAGCAGTACTTC. J is TRBJ2-7 and V is TRBV9; D call uncertain. V gave up 7 bases and J gave up 0 bases, with 14 bases separating them. Germline values: CDR1 SGDLS, CDR2 YYNGEE. This CDR3 region has 14 residues.